The 7 T cell receptor beta chains below were found in one sample sequenced in a study of T-cell reconstitution after alpha-beta-depleted transplantation in children. Library preparation (for TCRbeta) was performed with unique molecular identifiers. Using its own MiXCR run on the PCR reads, TCRdb lists one record per CDR3 protein. The sample shows fewer than 120,000 distinct CDR3 sequences, 10% to 13% of them seen only once. Sequenced material: PBMCs from the stem cell graft donor, taken from the stem cell graft. These receptors all come from a human donor who donated a stem cell graft to a child with acute lymphoblastic leukemia.

The sample holds many counts of this clonotype. V gene TRBV18 combines with J gene TRBJ2-1; no reliable D call. V lost 8 bases, J lost 4 bases, and 9 bases lay in between. The V gene's germline CDR1 is KGHSH and CDR2 LQKENI. The CDR3 runs to 12 residues. The CDR3 here is CASSPPYNEQFF. DNA for the CDR3: TGTGCCAGCAGTCCTCCTTACAATGAGCAGTTCTTC.

This clonotype was seen repeatedly, ten times or more. The chain employs TRBV4-2 and TRBJ2-7; 10 nucleotides align to TRBD2. J lost 1 base, V lost 1 base, and 1 base had no gene match. Per germline, CDR1 LGHNA and CDR2 YNFKEQ. The CDR3 contains 15 residues. In DNA, the CDR3 is TGTGCCAGCAGCCAAGGACTAGCGGGTTCCTACGAGCAGTACTTC. It is translated as CASSQGLAGSYEQYF.

This chain uses TRBV30 with TRBJ2-1, with 7 nucleotides matching TRBD2. CDR3 length equals 14 residues. The V and J ends lost 0 bases and 7 bases, in that order; junction bases with no gene match: 6. The V gene's germline CDR1 is GTSNPN and CDR2 SVGIG (reference sequence). This CDR3 reads CAWSVRREGNEQFF. The CDR3 DNA reads TGTGCCTGGAGTGTAAGGAGGGAGGGAAATGAGCAGTTCTTC.

The chain links TRBV18 to TRBJ2-1; 12 positions agree with TRBD1. The CDR3 loop spans 16 amino acids. In germline, CDR1 is KGHSH, CDR2 LQKENI. V trimming: 5 bases; J trimming: 2 bases; junction bases outside the gene matches: 4. The CDR3 region is CASSKGTGGTYNEQFF. CDR3 nucleotides: TGTGCCAGCTCAAAGGGGACAGGGGGCACCTACAATGAGCAGTTCTTC.

This clonotype was seen ten or more times. CDR3 residues: CSASIGQGVDQPQHF. The CDR3 bases are TGCAGTGCTAGTATCGGTCAGGGGGTGGATCAGCCCCAGCATTTT. This chain uses TRBV20-1 with TRBJ1-5; 7 bases agree with TRBD1. The trim removed 3 bases at V and 5 bases at J, leaving 10 bases unmatched. Per the germline V gene, CDR1 is DFQATT and CDR2 is SNEGSKA (reference sequence). This CDR3 is 15 amino acids long.

This clonotype was picked up many times. J is TRBJ2-2 and V is TRBV6-4; D is unclear. Germline V gene sequence: CDR1 MRHNA, CDR2 SNTAGT. The CDR3 loop spans 14 amino acids. Trimming stripped 0 bases from V and 7 bases from J, with 9 bases between. The CDR3 loop is CASSDSIDGGELFF. DNA for the CDR3: TGTGCCAGCAGTGACTCGATAGATGGCGGGGAGCTGTTTTTT.

This clonotype has ten or more counts. The CDR3 protein is CASSSNRGNSEAFF. The CDR3 bases are TGTGCCAGCAGCTCCAACAGGGGTAATTCTGAAGCTTTCTTT. The chain has TRBV7-2 and TRBJ1-1; 7 nucleotides agree with TRBD1. V was pared by 4 bases and J by 6 bases, with 8 bases of the junction left unmatched. Per the germline V gene, CDR1 is SGHTA and CDR2 is FQGNSA. CDR3 size: 14 residues.